This paragraph reports one T cell receptor (beta chain). The antigen is undetermined. Other DNA sequences in this specimen translate into the identical CDR3. This entry is derived from a study of cytomegalovirus exposure and HLA in healthy donors. Study results and limitations: Within the data, a cluster of highly shared sequence variants was likely a sequencing artifact.

CDR1 and CDR2 from the germline V gene are MNHEY and SMNVEV (reference sequence). The CDR3 has 13 amino acids. Trimming removed 5 bases from V and 5 bases from J, with 12 bases in between. The PCR used 60 Vbeta and 13 Jbeta primers. Using immunoSEQ multiplex PCR, the repertoire was profiled, and TCRdb retains in-frame clones only, with some absent. This sample contains 100,000 to 150,000 clones. The rearrangement uses TRBV27 and TRBJ1-1, with D perhaps matching TRBD1 (6 bases). The sequencing sample was made of PBMCs. This TCR derives from a man aged 30 to 39 in good health and CMV-seronegative. This chain's CDR3 is CASSPQGRTEAFF. CDR3 coding DNA: TGTGCCAGCAGTCCTCAGGGGAGAACTGAAGCTTTCTTT.